Listed below are T cell receptor beta chains from one sample, sequenced in a study of T cell responses to AZD1222 COVID-19 vaccine. The table came from immunoSEQ multiplex PCR; TCRdb's copy has only in-frame clones and leaves some out. Altogether about 120,000 clones are present, around 94% being singletons, with the ten largest covering approximately 1.5%. The starting material was peripheral blood, obtained on day 0 of AZD1222 vaccination. The receptors were sampled from an adult in good health. CDR3s include the opening cysteine and the closing phenylalanine or tryptophan. The order of the fields is V gene, clone size, J gene, D gene, CDR3 protein, CDR3 DNA. The D gene is left open where the match is weak. Only part of the rows carry a size: once, few, many, or a class if the clone is expanded.

v_gene: TRBV27; abundance: NA; j_gene: TRBJ1-4; d_gene: NA; CDR3aa: CASSSAQDGEKLFF; CDR3nt: TGTGCCAGCAGTTCCGCCCAGGACGGTGAAAAACTGTTTTTT
v_gene: TRBV7-2; abundance: NA; j_gene: TRBJ2-1; d_gene: TRBD2; CDR3aa: CASKPSRASGDHNEQFF; CDR3nt: TGTGCCAGCAAACCTAGCCGGGCTAGCGGGGACCACAATGAGCAGTTCTTC
v_gene: TRBV5-1; abundance: NA; j_gene: TRBJ1-4; d_gene: TRBD1; CDR3aa: CASSQRTGLGEKLFF; CDR3nt: TGCGCCAGCAGCCAACGGACAGGGTTAGGTGAAAAACTGTTTTTT
v_gene: TRBV5-6; abundance: NA; j_gene: TRBJ1-3; d_gene: TRBD1; CDR3aa: CASSQTGAGNTIYF; CDR3nt: TGTGCCAGCAGCCAAACAGGGGCTGGAAACACCATATATTTT
v_gene: TRBV7-9; abundance: NA; j_gene: TRBJ2-7; d_gene: TRBD1; CDR3aa: CASSSLRDRYYEQYF; CDR3nt: TGTGCCAGCAGCTCGCTCCGGGACAGATACTACGAGCAGTACTTC
v_gene: TRBV4-1; abundance: NA; j_gene: TRBJ2-3; d_gene: TRBD2; CDR3aa: CASSPLGLAENTQYF; CDR3nt: TGCGCCAGCAGCCCCCTTGGACTAGCGGAGAATACGCAGTATTTT
v_gene: TRBV29-1; abundance: NA; j_gene: TRBJ1-2; d_gene: TRBD1; CDR3aa: CSAKTGDNYGYTF; CDR3nt: TGCAGCGCAAAGACAGGGGACAACTATGGCTACACCTTC
v_gene: TRBV16; abundance: NA; j_gene: TRBJ1-6; d_gene: NA; CDR3aa: CASSHRGNSPLHF; CDR3nt: TGTGCCAGCAGCCACCGGGGTAATTCACCCCTCCACTTT
v_gene: TRBV6-5; abundance: NA; j_gene: TRBJ2-5; d_gene: TRBD2; CDR3aa: CASRFLAGGQETQYF; CDR3nt: TGTGCCAGCAGGTTTTTAGCGGGGGGTCAAGAGACCCAGTACTTC
v_gene: TRBV9; abundance: NA; j_gene: TRBJ1-1; d_gene: TRBD1; CDR3aa: CASSVSPTGYTEAFF; CDR3nt: TGTGCCAGCAGCGTTTCACCGACAGGGTACACTGAAGCTTTCTTT
v_gene: TRBV14; abundance: NA; j_gene: TRBJ2-2; d_gene: NA; CDR3aa: CASSQDLVAGELFF; CDR3nt: TGTGCCAGCAGCCAAGATCTCGTCGCCGGGGAGCTGTTTTTT
v_gene: TRBV2; abundance: few; j_gene: TRBJ2-5; d_gene: NA; CDR3aa: CASGFDRVGGETQYF; CDR3nt: TGTGCCAGCGGTTTCGACAGGGTAGGAGGGGAGACCCAGTACTTC
v_gene: TRBV7-9; abundance: NA; j_gene: TRBJ1-2; d_gene: NA; CDR3aa: CASSPADNTGYTF; CDR3nt: TGTGCCAGCAGCCCGGCGGACAATACCGGCTACACCTTC
v_gene: TRBV9; abundance: NA; j_gene: TRBJ1-1; d_gene: NA; CDR3aa: CASSVVGENTEAFF; CDR3nt: TGTGCCAGCAGCGTAGTAGGGGAGAACACTGAAGCTTTCTTT
v_gene: TRBV7-3; abundance: NA; j_gene: TRBJ2-1; d_gene: TRBD2; CDR3aa: CASSPGLAGGSEQFF; CDR3nt: TGTGCCAGCAGCCCCGGACTAGCGGGAGGCAGCGAGCAGTTCTTC
v_gene: TRBV20-1; abundance: NA; j_gene: TRBJ1-1; d_gene: NA; CDR3aa: CSAPGNTEAFF; CDR3nt: TGCAGTGCGCCAGGGAACACTGAAGCTTTCTTT
v_gene: TRBV9; abundance: NA; j_gene: TRBJ2-5; d_gene: NA; CDR3aa: CASSVVASWGETQYF; CDR3nt: TGTGCCAGCAGCGTAGTTGCTAGTTGGGGGGAGACCCAGTACTTC
v_gene: TRBV12-3/TRBV12-4; abundance: NA; j_gene: TRBJ2-7; d_gene: NA; CDR3aa: CASSLVGTYEQYF; CDR3nt: TGTGCCAGCAGTTTAGTAGGAACCTACGAGCAGTACTTC
v_gene: TRBV7-9; abundance: NA; j_gene: TRBJ1-2; d_gene: TRBD1; CDR3aa: CASTSDRGGNYGYTF; CDR3nt: TGTGCCAGCACCTCCGACAGGGGAGGGAACTATGGCTACACCTTC
v_gene: TRBV30; abundance: NA; j_gene: TRBJ1-2; d_gene: NA; CDR3aa: CAWSGDVRGLDTYGYTF; CDR3nt: TGTGCCTGGAGCGGGGACGTCCGAGGATTAGATACCTATGGCTACACCTTC
v_gene: TRBV10-3; abundance: NA; j_gene: TRBJ1-5; d_gene: TRBD1; CDR3aa: CAISDPGQGANQPQHF; CDR3nt: TGTGCCATCAGTGACCCCGGACAGGGGGCAAATCAGCCCCAGCATTTT
v_gene: TRBV12-3/TRBV12-4; abundance: few; j_gene: TRBJ1-3; d_gene: TRBD1; CDR3aa: CASRQGTGNTIYF; CDR3nt: TGTGCCAGTAGACAGGGGACGGGAAACACCATATATTTT
v_gene: TRBV4-2; abundance: NA; j_gene: TRBJ1-2; d_gene: NA; CDR3aa: CASSLEGSNYGYTF; CDR3nt: TGTGCCAGCAGCCTGGAAGGGTCGAACTATGGCTACACCTTC